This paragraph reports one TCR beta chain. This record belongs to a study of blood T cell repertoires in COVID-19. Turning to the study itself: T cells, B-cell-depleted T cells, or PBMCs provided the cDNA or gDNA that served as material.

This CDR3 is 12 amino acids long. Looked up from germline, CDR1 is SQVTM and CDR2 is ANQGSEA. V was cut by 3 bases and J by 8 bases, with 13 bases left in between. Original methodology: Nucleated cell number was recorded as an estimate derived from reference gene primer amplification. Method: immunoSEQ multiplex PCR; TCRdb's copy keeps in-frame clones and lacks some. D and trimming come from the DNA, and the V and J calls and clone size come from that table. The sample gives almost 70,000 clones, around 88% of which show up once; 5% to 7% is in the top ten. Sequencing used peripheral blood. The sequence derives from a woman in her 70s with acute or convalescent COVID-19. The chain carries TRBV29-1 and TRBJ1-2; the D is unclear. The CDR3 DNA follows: TGCAGCGTTGAGAAACCCGGCGGAGGCTACACCTTC. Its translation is CSVEKPGGGYTF.